These T cell receptor beta chains were read from a single sample in a study of control samples from healthy donors and cancer patients. The assay was immunoSEQ multiplex PCR, and TCRdb's table has in-frame clones only and misses some. Seen here are roughly 130,000 clones, about 95% observed once, and the top ten hold 3.6%. The specimen was blood. The receptor set was obtained from a young man in good health. CDR3s include the opening cysteine and the closing phenylalanine or tryptophan. A D gene is named only where the DNA matches it firmly. Only some rows state a clone size, as once, few, many or a class for expanded clones.

cdr3_aa | cdr3_nt | d_call | v_call | clone_size | j_call
CASSRNTGGWNSPLHF | TGTGCCAGCAGCCGAAATACAGGGGGCTGGAATTCACCCCTCCACTTT | TRBD1 | TRBV3-1/TRBV3-2 | once | TRBJ1-6
CASSLARGSTGELFF | TGTGCCAGCAGCTTAGCGCGGGGGTCGACCGGGGAGCTGTTTTTT | TRBD2 | TRBV7-9 | - | TRBJ2-2
CASSEIAGQGHQPQHF | TGTGCCAGCAGTGAAATTGCGGGACAGGGACATCAGCCCCAGCATTTT | TRBD1 | TRBV2 | - | TRBJ1-5
CASSEAGNLFDEQYF | TGTGCCAGCAGTGAAGCGGGGAACCTATTCGACGAGCAGTACTTC | - | TRBV2 | once | TRBJ2-7
CASSTWDDRFQYF | TGTGCCAGTAGCACCTGGGACGATCGGTTTCAGTACTTC | - | TRBV19 | once | TRBJ2-5
CASSYGTVEAFF | TGTGCCAGCAGTTACGGGACAGTTGAAGCTTTCTTT | TRBD1 | TRBV6-2/TRBV6-3 | once | TRBJ1-1
CASQGRPNTEAFF | TGTGCCAGCCAGGGCAGACCGAACACTGAAGCTTTCTTT | - | TRBV10-3 | once | TRBJ1-1
CASSLADDYEQYF | TGCGCCAGCAGCTTAGCAGACGACTACGAGCAGTACTTC | - | TRBV5-1 | - | TRBJ2-7
CASSIGGPEAFF | TGTGCCAGTAGTATTGGGGGCCCTGAAGCTTTCTTT | - | TRBV19 | - | TRBJ1-1
CASSSLTPGTDTQYF | TGTGCCAGCAGCTCGCTAACCCCCGGCACAGATACGCAGTATTTT | - | TRBV6-2/TRBV6-3 | - | TRBJ2-3
CASSQGRTINQPQHF | TGTGCCAGCAGCCAAGGTAGGACGATCAATCAGCCCCAGCATTTT | - | TRBV4-2 | - | TRBJ1-5
CASSLAEGGADTQYF | TGCGCCAGCAGCTTGGCGGAAGGAGGGGCAGATACGCAGTATTTT | - | TRBV5-1 | - | TRBJ2-3
CASSSDRDEQYF | TGTGCCAGCAGCTCCGACAGGGATGAGCAGTACTTC | TRBD1 | TRBV11-2 | - | TRBJ2-7
CASSLRTTEAFF | TGTGCCAGCAGTTTACGAACAACTGAAGCTTTCTTT | - | TRBV28 | - | TRBJ1-1
CASSQLAGGTDTQYF | TGTGCCAGCAGCCAACTAGCGGGGGGAACAGATACGCAGTATTTT | TRBD2 | TRBV6-5 | - | TRBJ2-3
CASNLGQGSYEQYF | TGCGCCAGCAACCTCGGACAGGGGAGCTACGAGCAGTACTTC | TRBD1 | TRBV5-1 | - | TRBJ2-7
CASTPGENSNQPQHF | TGTGCCAGCACCCCTGGGGAGAATAGCAATCAGCCCCAGCATTTT | - | TRBV11-2 | - | TRBJ1-5
CASSLQGWYDEQYF | TGTGCTAGCAGCCTACAGGGGTGGTACGACGAGCAGTACTTC | TRBD1 | TRBV7-7 | - | TRBJ2-7
CASSFRTGGNEQFF | TGTGCCAGCAGCTTCCGGACAGGCGGGAATGAGCAGTTCTTC | TRBD1 | TRBV7-2 | once | TRBJ2-1
CASGDVTEAFF | TGTGCCAGCGGGGATGTCACTGAAGCTTTCTTT | - | TRBV6-5 | - | TRBJ1-1
CASGPGNQPQHF | TGTGCCAGCGGTCCGGGCAATCAGCCCCAGCATTTT | - | TRBV6-5 | - | TRBJ1-5
CASSLGLAGLNQPQHF | TGTGCCAGCAGCTTAGGTCTTGCGGGACTCAATCAGCCCCAGCATTTT | - | TRBV7-2 | - | TRBJ1-5
CASFVGRDGETQYF | TGTGCCAGCTTCGTAGGCCGGGACGGAGAGACCCAGTACTTC | - | TRBV6-5 | - | TRBJ2-5
CASRAGAGGNQPQHF | TGTGCCAGCAGAGCAGGCGCGGGAGGCAATCAGCCCCAGCATTTT | - | TRBV5-6 | - | TRBJ1-5
CASSFGTYTGELFF | TGTGCCAGCAGTTTCGGGACATACACCGGGGAGCTGTTTTTT | - | TRBV27 | - | TRBJ2-2
CASSLVSDTQYF | TGTGCCAGCAGCTTGGTCTCTGATACGCAGTATTTT | - | TRBV7-9 | - | TRBJ2-3
CASSWTAVTSYGYTF | TGTGCCAGCAGTTGGACAGCCGTTACGTCCTATGGCTACACCTTC | - | TRBV27 | - | TRBJ1-2
CATMVRGKSYGYTF | TGTGCCACCATGGTGAGGGGGAAGAGCTATGGCTACACCTTC | - | TRBV28 | - | TRBJ1-2
CASRTGIGYGYTF | TGTGCCAGCAGGACAGGGATAGGCTATGGCTACACCTTC | TRBD1 | TRBV6-5 | - | TRBJ1-2
CASSRQGPNEKLFF | TGCGCCAGCAGCCGACAGGGTCCTAATGAAAAACTGTTTTTT | TRBD1 | TRBV4-1 | - | TRBJ1-4
CASRHDDGELFF | TGTGCCAGCAGGCACGACGACGGGGAGCTGTTTTTT | - | TRBV6-5 | - | TRBJ2-2
CSVSDGNYGYTF | TGCAGCGTCTCGGACGGGAACTATGGCTACACCTTC | - | TRBV29-1 | - | TRBJ1-2
CSASLAGGNQPQHF | TGCAGTGCTAGTCTCGCAGGGGGCAATCAGCCCCAGCATTTT | - | TRBV20-1 | - | TRBJ1-5